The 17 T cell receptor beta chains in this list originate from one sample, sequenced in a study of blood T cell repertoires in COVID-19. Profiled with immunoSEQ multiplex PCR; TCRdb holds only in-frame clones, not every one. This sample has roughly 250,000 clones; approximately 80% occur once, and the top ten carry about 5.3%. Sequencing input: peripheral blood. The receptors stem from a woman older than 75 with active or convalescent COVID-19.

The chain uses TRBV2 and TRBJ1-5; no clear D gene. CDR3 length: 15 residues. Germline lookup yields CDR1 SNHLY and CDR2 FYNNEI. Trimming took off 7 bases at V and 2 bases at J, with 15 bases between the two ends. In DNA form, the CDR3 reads TGTGCCAGCACTCTTTATAACAGTGGCAATCAGCCCCAGCATTTT. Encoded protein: CASTLYNSGNQPQHF.

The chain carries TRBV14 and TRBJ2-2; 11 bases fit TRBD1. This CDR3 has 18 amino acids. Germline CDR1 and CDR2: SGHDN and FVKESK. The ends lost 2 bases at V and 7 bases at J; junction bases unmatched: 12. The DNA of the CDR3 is TGTGCCAGCAGCCAAAGCCTTGGACAGGGGGCGTTGATCGGGGAGCTGTTTTTT. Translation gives CASSQSLGQGALIGELFF.

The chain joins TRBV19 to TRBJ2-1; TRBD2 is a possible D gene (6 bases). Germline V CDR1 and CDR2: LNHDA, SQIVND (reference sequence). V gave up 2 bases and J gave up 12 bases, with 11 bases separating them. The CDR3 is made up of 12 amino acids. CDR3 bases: TGTGCCAGTAGTATACCGGGAGAAAGGCAGTTCTTC. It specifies CASSIPGERQFF.

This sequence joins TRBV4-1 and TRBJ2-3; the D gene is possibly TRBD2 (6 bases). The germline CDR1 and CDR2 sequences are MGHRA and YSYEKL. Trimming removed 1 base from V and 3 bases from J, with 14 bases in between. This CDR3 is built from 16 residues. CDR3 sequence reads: CASSQGGGISTDTQYF. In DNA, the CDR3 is TGCGCCAGCAGCCAAGGGGGCGGGATCTCGACAGATACGCAGTATTTT.

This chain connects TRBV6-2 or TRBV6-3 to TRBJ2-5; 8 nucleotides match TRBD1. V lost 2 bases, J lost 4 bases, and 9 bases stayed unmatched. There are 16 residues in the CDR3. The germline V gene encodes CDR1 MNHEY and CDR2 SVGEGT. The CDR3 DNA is TGTGCCAGCAGTTACCCTGACAGGGGCCGGACAGAGACCCAGTACTTC. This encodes CASSYPDRGRTETQYF.

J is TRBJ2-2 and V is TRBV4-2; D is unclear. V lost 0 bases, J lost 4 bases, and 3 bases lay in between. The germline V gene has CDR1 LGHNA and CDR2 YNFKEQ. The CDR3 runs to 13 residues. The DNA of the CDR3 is TGTGCCAGCAGCCAAGATAGCACCGGGGAGCTGTTTTTT. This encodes CASSQDSTGELFF.

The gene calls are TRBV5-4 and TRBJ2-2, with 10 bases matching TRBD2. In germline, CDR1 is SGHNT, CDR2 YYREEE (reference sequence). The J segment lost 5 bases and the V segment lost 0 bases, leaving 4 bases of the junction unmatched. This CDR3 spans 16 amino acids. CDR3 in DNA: TGTGCCAGCAGCTTGGGGCTAGCGGGAGTAACCGGGGAGCTGTTTTTT. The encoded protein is CASSLGLAGVTGELFF. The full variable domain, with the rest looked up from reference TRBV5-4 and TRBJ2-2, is ETGVTQSPTHLIKTRGQQVTLRCSSQSGHNTVSWYQQALGQGPQFIFQYYREEENGRGNFPPRFSGLQFPNYSSELNVNALELDDSALYLCASSLGLAGVTGELFFGEGSRLTVL.

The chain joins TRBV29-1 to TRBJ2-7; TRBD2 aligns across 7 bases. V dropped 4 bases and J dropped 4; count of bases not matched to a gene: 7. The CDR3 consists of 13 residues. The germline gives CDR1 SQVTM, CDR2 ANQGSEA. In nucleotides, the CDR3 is TGCAGCGTTGTGAGCGGGAAGGTTTACGAGCAGTACTTC. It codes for CSVVSGKVYEQYF.

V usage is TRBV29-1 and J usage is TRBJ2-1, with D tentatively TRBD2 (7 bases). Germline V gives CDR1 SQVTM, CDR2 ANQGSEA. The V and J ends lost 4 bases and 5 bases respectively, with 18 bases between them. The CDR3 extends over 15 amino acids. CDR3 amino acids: CSVALGGGANNEQFF. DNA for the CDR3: TGCAGCGTTGCCCTGGGAGGGGGGGCGAACAATGAGCAGTTCTTC.

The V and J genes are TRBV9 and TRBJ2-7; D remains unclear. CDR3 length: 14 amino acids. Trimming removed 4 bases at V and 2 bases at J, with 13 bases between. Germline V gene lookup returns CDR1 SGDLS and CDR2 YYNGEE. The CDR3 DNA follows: TGTGCCAGCAGCCCCACGACATTTACCTACGAGCAGTACTTC. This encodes CASSPTTFTYEQYF. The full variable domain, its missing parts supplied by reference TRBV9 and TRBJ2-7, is DSGVTQTPKHLITATGQRVTLRCSPRSGDLSVYWYQQSLDQGLQFLIQYYNGEERAKGNILERFSAQQFPDLHSELNLSSLELGDSALYFCASSPTTFTYEQYFGPGTRLTVT.

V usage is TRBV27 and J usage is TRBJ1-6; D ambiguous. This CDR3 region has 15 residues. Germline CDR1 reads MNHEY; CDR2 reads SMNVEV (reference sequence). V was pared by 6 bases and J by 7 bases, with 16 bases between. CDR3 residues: CASRELRDRNSPLHF. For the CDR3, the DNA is TGTGCCAGCAGGGAACTCCGGGATAGAAATTCACCCCTCCACTTT.

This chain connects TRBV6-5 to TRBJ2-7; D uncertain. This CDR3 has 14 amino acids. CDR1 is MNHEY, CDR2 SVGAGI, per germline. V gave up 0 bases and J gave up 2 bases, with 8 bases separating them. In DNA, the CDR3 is TGTGCCAGCAGTTACTCGCAACAGACCTACGAGCAGTACTTC. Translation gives CASSYSQQTYEQYF.

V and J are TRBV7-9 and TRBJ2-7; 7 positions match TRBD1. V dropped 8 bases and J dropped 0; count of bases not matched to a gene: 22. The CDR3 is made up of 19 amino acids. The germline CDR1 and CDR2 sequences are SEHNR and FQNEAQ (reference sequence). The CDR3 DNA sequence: TGTGCCAGCTCCTCGAGATCGACAGGGCCCTTCTGGTTCTCCTACGAGCAGTACTTC. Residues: CASSSRSTGPFWFSYEQYF.

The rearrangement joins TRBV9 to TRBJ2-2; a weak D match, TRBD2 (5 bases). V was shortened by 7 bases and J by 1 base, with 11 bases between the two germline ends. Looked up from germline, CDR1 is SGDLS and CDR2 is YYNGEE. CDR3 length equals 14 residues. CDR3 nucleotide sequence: TGTGCCAGCGGCCGACGGGAGAACACCGGGGAGCTGTTTTTT. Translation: CASGRRENTGELFF.

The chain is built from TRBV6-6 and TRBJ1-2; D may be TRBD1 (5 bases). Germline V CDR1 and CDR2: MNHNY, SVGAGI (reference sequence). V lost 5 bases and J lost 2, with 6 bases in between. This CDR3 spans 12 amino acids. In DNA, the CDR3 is TGTGCCAGCAGTACAGGCAACTATGGCTACACCTTC. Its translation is CASSTGNYGYTF.

The CDR3 DNA follows: TGTGCCAGCACTACACAGAATCAGCCCCAGCATTTT. Its protein is CASTTQNQPQHF. The rearrangement uses TRBV28 and TRBJ1-5; D remains ambiguous. Between the trimmed V and J ends, which lost 7 bases and 4 bases, there was a span of 8 bases. The germline V gene encodes CDR1 MDHEN and CDR2 SYDVKM. The CDR3 spans 12 residues.

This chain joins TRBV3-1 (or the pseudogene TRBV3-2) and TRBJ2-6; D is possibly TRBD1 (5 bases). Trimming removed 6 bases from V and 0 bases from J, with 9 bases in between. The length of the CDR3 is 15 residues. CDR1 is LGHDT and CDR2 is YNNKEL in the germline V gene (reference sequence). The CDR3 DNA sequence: TGTGCCAGCAGTCGCGGACACTCTGGGGCCAACGTCCTGACTTTC. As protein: CASSRGHSGANVLTF.